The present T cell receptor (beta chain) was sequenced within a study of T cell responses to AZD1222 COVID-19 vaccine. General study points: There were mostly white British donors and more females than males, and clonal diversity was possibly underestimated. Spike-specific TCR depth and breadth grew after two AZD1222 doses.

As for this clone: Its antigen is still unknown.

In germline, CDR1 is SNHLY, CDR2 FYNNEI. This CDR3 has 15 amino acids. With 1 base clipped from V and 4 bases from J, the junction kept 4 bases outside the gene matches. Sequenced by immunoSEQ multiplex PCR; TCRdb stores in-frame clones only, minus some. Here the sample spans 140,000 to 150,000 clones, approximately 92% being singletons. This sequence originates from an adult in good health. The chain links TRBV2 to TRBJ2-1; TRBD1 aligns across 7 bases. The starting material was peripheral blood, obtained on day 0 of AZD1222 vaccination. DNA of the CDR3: TGTGCCAGCAGTGAAGAGACAGGGATTTACAATGAGCAGTTCTTC. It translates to CASSEETGIYNEQFF.